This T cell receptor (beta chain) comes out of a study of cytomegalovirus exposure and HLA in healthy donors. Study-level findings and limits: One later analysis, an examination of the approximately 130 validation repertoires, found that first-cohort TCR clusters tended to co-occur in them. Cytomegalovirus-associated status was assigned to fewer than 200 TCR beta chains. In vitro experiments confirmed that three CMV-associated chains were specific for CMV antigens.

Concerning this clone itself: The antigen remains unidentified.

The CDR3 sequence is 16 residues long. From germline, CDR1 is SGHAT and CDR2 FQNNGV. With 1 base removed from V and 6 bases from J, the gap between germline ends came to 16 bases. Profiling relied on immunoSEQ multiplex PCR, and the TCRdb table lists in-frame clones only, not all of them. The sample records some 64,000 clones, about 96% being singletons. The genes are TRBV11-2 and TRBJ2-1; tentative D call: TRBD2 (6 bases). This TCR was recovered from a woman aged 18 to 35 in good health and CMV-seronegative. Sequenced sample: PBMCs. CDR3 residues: CASSLASSFSGNEQFF. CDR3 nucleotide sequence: TGTGCCAGCAGCTTAGCCTCTTCCTTTAGCGGCAATGAGCAGTTCTTC.